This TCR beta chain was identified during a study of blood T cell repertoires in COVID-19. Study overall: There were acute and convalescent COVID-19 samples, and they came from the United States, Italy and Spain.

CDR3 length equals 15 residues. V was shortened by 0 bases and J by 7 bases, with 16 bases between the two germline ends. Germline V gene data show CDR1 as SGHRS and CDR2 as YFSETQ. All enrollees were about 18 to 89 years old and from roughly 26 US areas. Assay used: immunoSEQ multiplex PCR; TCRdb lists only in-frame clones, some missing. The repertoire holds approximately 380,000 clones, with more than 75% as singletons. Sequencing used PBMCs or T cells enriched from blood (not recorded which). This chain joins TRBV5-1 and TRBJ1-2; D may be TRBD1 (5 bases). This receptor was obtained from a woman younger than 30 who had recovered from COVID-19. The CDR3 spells CASSLGGEGRVGYTF. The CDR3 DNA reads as TGCGCCAGCAGCTTGGGTGGGGAGGGACGTGTTGGCTACACCTTC. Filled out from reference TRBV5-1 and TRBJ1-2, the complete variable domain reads KAGVTQTPRYLIKTRGQQVTLSCSPISGHRSVSWYQQTPGQGLQFLFEYFSETQRNKGNFPGRFSGRQFSNSRSEMNVSTLELGDSALYLCASSLGGEGRVGYTFGSGTRLTVV.